The clone carrying this T cell receptor (beta chain) was counted ten times or more. This sample is part of a study of T-cell reconstitution after alpha-beta-depleted transplantation in children. Unique molecular identifiers were incorporated when the TCRbeta library was constructed. TCRdb re-called the PCR reads through MiXCR, storing one row per CDR3 protein. Here the sample spans 600,000 to 800,000 distinct CDR3 sequences, roughly 14% being singletons. There are 14 residues in the CDR3. Looked up from germline, CDR1 is DFQATT and CDR2 is SNEGSKA (reference sequence). The J segment lost 5 bases and the V segment lost 3 bases, leaving 8 bases of the junction unmatched.

The TCR sequence derives from a girl aged 2 to 10 with congenital amegakaryocytic thrombocytopenia, due to receive a stem cell transplant. The material was PBMCs, obtained before TCRalphabeta/CD19-depleted stem cell transplant. The chain recombines TRBV20-1 with TRBJ2-5; 8 bases fit TRBD2. CDR3 residues: CSASSGGDIETQYF. In DNA, the CDR3 is TGCAGTGCTAGTTCGGGGGGGGATATCGAGACCCAGTACTTC.